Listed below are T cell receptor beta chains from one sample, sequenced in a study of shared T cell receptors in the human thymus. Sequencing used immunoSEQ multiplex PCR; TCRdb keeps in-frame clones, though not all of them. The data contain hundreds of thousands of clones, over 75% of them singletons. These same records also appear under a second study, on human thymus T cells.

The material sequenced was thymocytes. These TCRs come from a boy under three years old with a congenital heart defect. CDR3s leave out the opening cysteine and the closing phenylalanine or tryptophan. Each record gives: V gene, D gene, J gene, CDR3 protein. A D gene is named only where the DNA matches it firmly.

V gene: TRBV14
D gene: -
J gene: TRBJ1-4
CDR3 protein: ASSQDTAGMGRNEKLF

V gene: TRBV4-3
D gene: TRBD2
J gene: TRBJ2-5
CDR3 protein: ASSQDGLGMGQETQY

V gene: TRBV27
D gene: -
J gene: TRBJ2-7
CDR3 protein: ASSFRGNTYEQY

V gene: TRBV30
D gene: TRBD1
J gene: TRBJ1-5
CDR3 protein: AWSPAGTGRDQPQH

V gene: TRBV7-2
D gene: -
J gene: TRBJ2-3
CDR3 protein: ASSSTTWQGGDTQY

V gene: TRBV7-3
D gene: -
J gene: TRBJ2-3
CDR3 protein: ASSVFNTDTQY

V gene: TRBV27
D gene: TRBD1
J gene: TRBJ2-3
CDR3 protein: ASSATFWDRGIDTQY

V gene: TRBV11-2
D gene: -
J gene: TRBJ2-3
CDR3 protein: ASSPNWSGADTQY

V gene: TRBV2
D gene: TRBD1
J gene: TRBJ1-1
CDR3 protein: ASGQGSGLNTEAF

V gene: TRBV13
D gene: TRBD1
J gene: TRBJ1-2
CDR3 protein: ASSQQGDHGYT

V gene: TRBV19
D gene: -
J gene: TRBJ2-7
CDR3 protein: ASSTKLVTSYEQY

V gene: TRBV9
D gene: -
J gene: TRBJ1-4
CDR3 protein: ASSASRGETKKLF

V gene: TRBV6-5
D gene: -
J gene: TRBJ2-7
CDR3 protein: ASSYSFLATLSEQY

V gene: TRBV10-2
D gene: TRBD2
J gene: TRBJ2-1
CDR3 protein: ASLAGGNEQF

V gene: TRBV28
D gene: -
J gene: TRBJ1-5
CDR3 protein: ASSPRQVNQPQH

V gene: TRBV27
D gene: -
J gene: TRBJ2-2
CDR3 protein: ASRLQGNTGELF

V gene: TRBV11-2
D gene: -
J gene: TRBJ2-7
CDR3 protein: ASSLVWVDRISYEQY

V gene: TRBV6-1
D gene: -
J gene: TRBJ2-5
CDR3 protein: ASSDQGQETQY

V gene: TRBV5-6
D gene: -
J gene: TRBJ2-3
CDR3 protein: ASSGRCTDTQY

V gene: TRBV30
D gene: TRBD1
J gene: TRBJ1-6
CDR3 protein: AWSGQGEHSPLH

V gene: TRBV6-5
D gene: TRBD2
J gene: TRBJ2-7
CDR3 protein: ASSSLVGGNEQY

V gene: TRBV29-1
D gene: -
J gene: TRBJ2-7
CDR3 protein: SVETGYHEQY

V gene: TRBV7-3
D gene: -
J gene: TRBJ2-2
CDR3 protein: ASSLKGTGELF

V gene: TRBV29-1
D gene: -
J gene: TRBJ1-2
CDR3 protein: SVEAEYINYGYT

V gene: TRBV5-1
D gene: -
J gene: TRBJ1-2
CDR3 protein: ASSLDSPYGYT

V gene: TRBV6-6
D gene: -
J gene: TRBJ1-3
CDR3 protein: ASSYRSTSGNTIY

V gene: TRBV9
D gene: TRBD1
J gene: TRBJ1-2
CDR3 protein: ASSATGSHGYT

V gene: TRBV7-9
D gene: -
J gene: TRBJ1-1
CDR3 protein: ASSLTGEEKAF

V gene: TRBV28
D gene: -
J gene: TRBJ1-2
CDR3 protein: ASSFTGDGYT

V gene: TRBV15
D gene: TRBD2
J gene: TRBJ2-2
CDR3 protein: ATSRDRPGLAGGRTGELF

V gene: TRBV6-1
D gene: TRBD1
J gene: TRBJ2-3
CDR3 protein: ASSATRDRGVDTQY

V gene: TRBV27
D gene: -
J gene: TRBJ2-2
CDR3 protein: ASSYGQTGELF

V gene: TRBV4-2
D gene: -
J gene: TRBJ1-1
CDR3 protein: ASSHGQLDSMNTEAF

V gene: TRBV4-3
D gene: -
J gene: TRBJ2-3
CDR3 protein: ASSQHQRKCTDTQY

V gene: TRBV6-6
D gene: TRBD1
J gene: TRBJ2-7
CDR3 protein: ASSYIPGGHEQY

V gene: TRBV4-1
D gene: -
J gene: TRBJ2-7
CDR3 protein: ASSQDGGLRAGTAYEQY

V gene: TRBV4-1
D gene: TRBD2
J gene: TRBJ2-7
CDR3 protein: ASSHPGLEYEQY

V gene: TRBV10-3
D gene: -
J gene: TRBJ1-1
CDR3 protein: AISEGHDEGTEAF

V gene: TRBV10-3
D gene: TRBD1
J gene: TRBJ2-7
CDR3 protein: AIRGTVVEQY

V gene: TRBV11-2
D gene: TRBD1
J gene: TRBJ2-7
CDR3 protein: ASSSTRDRGTYEQY

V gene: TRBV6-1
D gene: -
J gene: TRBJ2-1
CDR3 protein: ASSELGGGNNEQF

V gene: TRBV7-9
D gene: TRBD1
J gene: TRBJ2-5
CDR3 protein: ASSRDRDETQY

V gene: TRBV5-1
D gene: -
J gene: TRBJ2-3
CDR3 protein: ASSLDTGGPQNSDTQY

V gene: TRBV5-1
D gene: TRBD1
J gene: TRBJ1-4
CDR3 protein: ASSPGQESEKLF

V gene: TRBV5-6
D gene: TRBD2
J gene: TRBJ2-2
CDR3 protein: ASSFRTSTSTGELF

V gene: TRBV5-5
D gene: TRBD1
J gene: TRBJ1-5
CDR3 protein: ASSFGTANQPQH

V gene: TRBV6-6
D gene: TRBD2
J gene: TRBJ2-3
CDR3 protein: ASSVGLAGADTQY

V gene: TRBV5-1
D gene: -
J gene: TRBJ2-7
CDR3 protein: ASSPTGAYEQY

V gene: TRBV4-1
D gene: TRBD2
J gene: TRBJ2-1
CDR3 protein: ASSQPLADHYNEQF

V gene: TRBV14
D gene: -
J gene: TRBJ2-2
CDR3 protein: ASSQDPHSGAGELF

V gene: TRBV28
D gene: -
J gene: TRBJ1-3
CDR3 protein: ATSMLGEVVGKSGNTIY

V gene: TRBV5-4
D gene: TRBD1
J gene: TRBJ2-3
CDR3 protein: ASSFPNTSGQFTDTQY

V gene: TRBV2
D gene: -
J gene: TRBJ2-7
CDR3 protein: ASSASEAREQY

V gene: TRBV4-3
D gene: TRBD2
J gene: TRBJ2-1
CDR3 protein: ASSPELAGVSSSYNEQF

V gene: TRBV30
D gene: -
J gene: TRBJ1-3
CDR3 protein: AVRIFSGNTIY